This passage covers 31 T cell receptor beta chains from one sample sequenced in a study of T cells in Graves' hyperthyroidism and ophthalmopathy (dated by TCRdb to about 2019). Library construction relied on multiplex PCR. Sequencing relied on an Illumina HiSeq 2000. Amplification of TCR beta CDR3 regions was carried out from RNA transcripts. The TCR CDR3 was subjected to a first round of RT-PCR using the HTBI primer set and the Qiagen OneStep RT-PCR kit. In-frame beta chains were kept once TCRdb had trimmed the public reads at Q25 with fastp and called clones with MiXCR. When rows share a CDR3 protein, they turn into one entry using the most common DNA and genes. For this sample the table gives a few hundred thousand distinct CDR3 sequences, of which 15% to 20% were detected only once. The top ten constitute 15% to 20% of the sample. Sequenced: blood. The receptors were gathered from a woman under 30 with Graves' ophthalmopathy.

This clonotype came up many times. The chain is built from TRBV30 and TRBJ1-6; 10 bases map to TRBD1. J was trimmed by 7 bases and V by 3 bases; bases with no gene match: 6. The CDR3 has 15 residues. Germline loops: CDR1 GTSNPN, CDR2 SVGIG (reference sequence). The CDR3 sequence is CAWRQGTGENSPLHF. In DNA, the CDR3 is TGTGCCTGGAGACAGGGGACAGGGGAAAATTCACCCCTCCACTTT. Variable domain in full (rest from reference TRBV30 and TRBJ1-6): SQTIHQWPATLVQPVGSPLSLECTVEGTSNPNLYWYRQAAGRGLQLLFYSVGIGQISSEVPQNLSASRPQDRQFILSSKKLLLSDSGFYLCAWRQGTGENSPLHFGNGTRLTVT.

This clonotype occurred many times. The genes are TRBV11-3 and TRBJ1-4; perhaps TRBD1 as D (5 bases). The CDR3 has 16 residues. V was clipped by 4 bases and J by 2 bases, with 14 bases between them. Germline V CDR1 and CDR2: SGHNT, YENEEA. The CDR3 here is CASSSNGGGTNEKLFF. The DNA for the CDR3 is TGTGCCAGCAGCTCTAACGGGGGAGGGACTAATGAAAAACTGTTTTTT.

This clonotype was seen ten or more times. V usage is TRBV3-2 and J usage is TRBJ1-1. TRBV3-2 is a pseudogene locus. The CDR3 totals 14 residues. This CDR3 is CASSQDAVYTEAFF. The CDR3 region has the DNA TGTGCCAGCAGCCAAGATGCAGTTTACACTGAAGCTTTCTTT.

Ten or more counts support this clonotype. V usage is TRBV27 and J usage is TRBJ1-1; D is perhaps TRBD1 (5 bases). Deletions cut 8 bases from V and 10 bases from J, with 23 bases between. CDR1 and CDR2 from the germline V gene are MNHEY and SMNVEV (reference sequence). The CDR3 is 14 amino acids. Here the CDR3 DNA reads TGTGCCAGCTACTCCGGGACTCGACGCGTCGGAGCTTTCTTT. Translating it yields CASYSGTRRVGAFF.

There are many counts of this clonotype. V usage is TRBV27 and J usage is TRBJ2-3, with D unresolved. The CDR3 runs to 15 residues. Germline CDR1 is MNHEY and CDR2 is SMNVEV (reference sequence). V lost 8 bases and J lost 0, with 15 bases in between. The CDR3 sequence: CASLKGPSSTDTQYF. The CDR3 coding sequence is TGTGCCAGCCTCAAGGGCCCGTCCAGCACAGATACGCAGTATTTT.

The chain couples TRBV6-1 to TRBJ1-1; D is undetermined. Deletions cut 5 bases from V and 8 bases from J, with 9 bases between. The germline V gene encodes CDR1 MNHNS and CDR2 SASEGT. CDR3 length: 11 amino acids. CDR3: CASSSLGEAFF. The CDR3 nucleotides read TGTGCCAGCAGTTCTCTTGGGGAAGCTTTCTTT.

This clonotype was found a few times. The V and J genes are TRBV20-1 and TRBJ2-1; D gene ambiguous. Trimming left V 4 bases short and J 5 bases short, with 9 bases between. The CDR3 consists of 12 residues. The germline CDR1 and CDR2 sequences are DFQATT and SNEGSKA (reference sequence). This CDR3 reads CSAIRTNNEQFF. CDR3 in DNA: TGCAGTGCTATCAGAACAAACAATGAGCAGTTCTTC.

This clonotype was seen ten or more times. The chain uses TRBV5-1 and TRBJ2-1; TRBD2 matches at 11 bases. Germline V gene sequence: CDR1 SGHRS, CDR2 YFSETQ. This CDR3 comprises 16 residues. V lost 3 bases to trimming and J lost 0 bases; unmatched junction nucleotides: 2. DNA of the CDR3: TGCGCCAGCAGCTCCACTAGCGGGAGCTCCTACAATGAGCAGTTCTTC. Protein sequence: CASSSTSGSSYNEQFF. Filled out from reference TRBV5-1 and TRBJ2-1, the complete variable domain reads KAGVTQTPRYLIKTRGQQVTLSCSPISGHRSVSWYQQTPGQGLQFLFEYFSETQRNKGNFPGRFSGRQFSNSRSEMNVSTLELGDSALYLCASSSTSGSSYNEQFFGPGTRLTVL.

This clonotype has just a few counts. The chain recombines TRBV7-9 with TRBJ1-2, with D maybe TRBD1 (5 bases). The CDR3 is 14 residues long. Germline CDR1 is SEHNR and CDR2 is FQNEAQ (reference sequence). Trimming pared 6 bases from V and 5 bases from J, leaving 16 bases between. Here the CDR3 reads CASRKNRDLYGYTF. The DNA for the CDR3 is TGTGCCAGCAGAAAAAACCGGGACCTTTATGGCTACACCTTC.

The V and J genes are TRBV6-2 or TRBV6-3 and TRBJ1-2, with 9 bases lining up with TRBD1. Germline trimming cut 4 bases from V and 0 bases from J; bases unmatched to any gene: 9. The CDR3 has 17 residues. The germline V gene encodes CDR1 MNHEY and CDR2 SVGEGT. The CDR3 spells CASSSPGTGRANYGYTF. The CDR3 DNA reads as TGTGCCAGCAGTTCCCCAGGGACAGGGCGAGCTAACTATGGCTACACCTTC.

This clonotype was seen repeatedly, ten times or more. The chain couples TRBV29-1 to TRBJ2-1, with 14 bases aligning to TRBD2. This CDR3 region has 15 residues. The junction had 6 bases not matched to a gene; V was cut back by 2 bases and J by 9 bases. Germline V CDR1 and CDR2: SQVTM, ANQGSEA. The DNA for the CDR3 is TGCAGCGTTGAATTGCTGGGACTAGCGGGAGTTGAGCAGTTCTTC. Amino acid sequence: CSVELLGLAGVEQFF.

This clonotype was detected ten times or more. The chain combines TRBV30 with TRBJ2-1; TRBD2 aligns across 8 bases. The J segment lost 8 bases and the V segment lost 0 bases, leaving 9 bases of the junction unmatched. The V gene's germline CDR1 is GTSNPN and CDR2 SVGIG (reference sequence). CDR3 size: 15 residues. In DNA form, the CDR3 reads TGTGCCTGGAGTGTCTACGGGAGGGCCGGCGATGAGCAGTTCTTC. Protein product: CAWSVYGRAGDEQFF. The whole variable domain, remainder taken from reference TRBV30 and TRBJ2-1, is SQTIHQWPATLVQPVGSPLSLECTVEGTSNPNLYWYRQAAGRGLQLLFYSVGIGQISSEVPQNLSASRPQDRQFILSSKKLLLSDSGFYLCAWSVYGRAGDEQFFGPGTRLTVL.

The genes are TRBV18 and TRBJ1-2; D is uncertain. Between the trimmed V and J ends, which lost 2 bases and 3 bases, there was a span of 7 bases. This CDR3 has 13 residues. Germline V CDR1 and CDR2: KGHSH, LQKENI. CDR3 sequence: CASSPDGYYGYTF. The CDR3 DNA follows: TGTGCCAGCTCACCAGACGGATACTATGGCTACACCTTC.

The J gene is TRBJ2-7, the V gene TRBV4-2; possibly TRBD1 for D (6 bases). The V gene lost 0 bases and the J gene lost 2 bases, with 14 bases spanning the gap. CDR3 length equals 16 residues. CDR1 and CDR2 (germline): LGHNA, YNFKEQ. The DNA for the CDR3 is TGTGCCAGCAGCCAAGATGTACAGGACAGCACCTACGAGCAGTACTTC. It translates to CASSQDVQDSTYEQYF.

At least ten counts were recorded for this clonotype. V is TRBV29-1 and J is TRBJ1-5; D gene unclear. The CDR3 contains 14 residues. V was clipped by 7 bases and J by 0 bases, with 13 bases between them. Germline CDR1 SQVTM, CDR2 ANQGSEA. CDR3: CSASHGISNQPQHF. CDR3 bases: TGCAGCGCCTCACATGGAATTAGCAATCAGCCCCAGCATTTT.

The genes are TRBV10-3 and TRBJ1-1; the D is unclear. The CDR3 covers 13 residues. V was shortened by 10 bases and J by 2 bases, with 14 bases between the two germline ends. CDR1 is ENHRY, CDR2 SYGVKD, per germline. CDR3 bases: TGTGCCACCCGACTCATCGCAAACACTGAAGCTTTCTTT. Translated, it gives CATRLIANTEAFF.

V gene TRBV20-1 combines with J gene TRBJ2-3; tentative D call: TRBD2 (6 bases). CDR1 DFQATT and CDR2 SNEGSKA come from the germline V gene (reference sequence). CDR3 length: 13 residues. V lost 6 bases and J 2 bases, leaving 12 bases between the germline ends. CDR3 sequence: CSAEGQFTDTQYF. CDR3 bases: TGCAGTGCGGAGGGGCAGTTCACAGATACGCAGTATTTT.

The chain has TRBV20-1 and TRBJ2-1; the D is unclear. The V gene's germline CDR1 is DFQATT and CDR2 SNEGSKA (reference sequence). V shed 0 bases and J shed 5 bases, with 5 bases lying between them. The CDR3 totals 12 residues. CDR3 loop: CSARDTDNEQFF. CDR3 DNA: TGCAGTGCTAGAGATACGGACAATGAGCAGTTCTTC.

This clonotype was counted ten times or more. This chain links TRBV28 with TRBJ1-5; 7 nucleotides line up with TRBD1. V lost 3 bases to trimming and J lost 0 bases; unmatched junction nucleotides: 8. CDR1 and CDR2 (germline): MDHEN, SYDVKM. The CDR3 has 17 residues. The CDR3 nucleotides read TGTGCCAGCAGTTTTTTCGACAGGGTAAATAGCAATCAGCCCCAGCATTTT. Its translation: CASSFFDRVNSNQPQHF.

This clonotype was observed a single time. The rearrangement uses TRBV18 and TRBJ2-5; tentative D call: TRBD1 (6 bases). The CDR3 is made up of 17 amino acids. CDR1 and CDR2 (germline): KGHSH, LQKENI. Trimming left V 8 bases short and J 0 bases short, with 22 bases between. CDR3 sequence (DNA): TGTGCCAGCAAACCAGCGACAGGACCCTCTTACCAAGAGACCCAGTACTTC. Protein: CASKPATGPSYQETQYF.

This clonotype was counted many times. In DNA form, the CDR3 reads TGCAGCGTTGACTCGATCGGAGGGGCAGGGGGTTACCAAGAGACCCAGTACTTC. It encodes CSVDSIGGAGGYQETQYF. This chain joins TRBV29-1 and TRBJ2-5; a possible D gene is TRBD1 (7 bases). Germline values: CDR1 SQVTM, CDR2 ANQGSEA. This CDR3 contains 18 residues. V gave up 3 bases and J gave up 0 bases, with 23 bases separating them.

A few counts support this clonotype. The chain uses TRBV13 and TRBJ2-1; no firm D call. The germline V gene encodes CDR1 PRHDT and CDR2 FYEKMQ (reference sequence). Trimming removed 5 bases from V and 4 bases from J, with 18 bases in between. The CDR3 loop spans 16 amino acids. DNA for the CDR3: TGTGCCAGCAGCCTCCGAAGCGATTATCGGTACAATGAGCAGTTCTTC. It is translated as CASSLRSDYRYNEQFF. Full variable domain (remainder filled in from reference TRBV13 and TRBJ2-1): AAGVIQSPRHLIKEKRETATLKCYPIPRHDTVYWYQQGPGQDPQFLISFYEKMQSDKGSIPDRFSAQQFSDYHSELNMSSLELGDSALYFCASSLRSDYRYNEQFFGPGTRLTVL.

The chain joins TRBV7-2 to TRBJ1-1, with D possibly being TRBD1 (5 bases). V lost 0 bases, J lost 4 bases, and 15 bases lay in between. This CDR3 is 16 amino acids long. Germline CDR1 reads SGHTA; CDR2 reads FQGNSA. In nucleotides, the CDR3 is TGTGCCAGCAGCTTAGCGGGGCACGAGGGCGGCACTGAAGCTTTCTTT. Translating it yields CASSLAGHEGGTEAFF. Full variable domain (remainder filled in from reference TRBV7-2 and TRBJ1-1): GAGVSQSPSNKVTEKGKDVELRCDPISGHTALYWYRQSLGQGLEFLIYFQGNSAPDKSGLPSDRFSAERTGGSVSTLTIQRTQQEDSAVYLCASSLAGHEGGTEAFFGQGTRLTVV.

This clonotype was recorded at least ten times. The chain uses TRBV6-2 or TRBV6-3 and TRBJ2-7, with 10 bases that match TRBD1. The germline V gene has CDR1 MNHEY and CDR2 SVGEGT. The V segment lost 4 bases and the J segment 9 bases; nucleotides outside the gene matches: 3. The CDR3 has 12 amino acids. The CDR3 DNA follows: TGTGCCAGCAGTTTGGGACAGGGGATGCAGTACTTC. Protein: CASSLGQGMQYF.

The sample holds many counts of this clonotype. This sequence joins TRBV7-8 and TRBJ1-1; D remains unclear. Germline CDR1 and CDR2: SGHVS and FQNEAQ. The CDR3 totals 14 residues. V was pared by 6 bases and J by 1 base, with 12 bases between. CDR3 residues: CASSSTDGNTEAFF. The CDR3 DNA reads TGTGCCAGCAGTTCTACGGACGGGAACACTGAAGCTTTCTTT.

This clonotype was seen ten or more times. The chain has TRBV20-1 and TRBJ2-7; D possibly corresponds to TRBD1 (6 bases). CDR1 and CDR2 (germline): DFQATT, SNEGSKA (reference sequence). The CDR3 has 13 residues. V gave up 6 bases and J gave up 4 bases, with 16 bases separating them. CDR3: CSATGTRRYEQYF. The CDR3 bases are TGCAGTGCAACCGGGACAAGGCGTTACGAGCAGTACTTC.

This sequence joins TRBV7-8 and TRBJ1-4; D is uncertain. The CDR3 sequence is 15 residues long. With 5 bases removed from V and 0 bases from J, the gap between germline ends came to 10 bases. Germline V gives CDR1 SGHVS, CDR2 FQNEAQ. Here the CDR3 DNA reads TGTGCCAGCAGCAGCTACAGACCAACTAATGAAAAACTGTTTTTT. The encoded protein is CASSSYRPTNEKLFF. The whole variable domain, remainder taken from reference TRBV7-8 and TRBJ1-4, is GAGVSQSPRYKVAKRGQDVALRCDPISGHVSLFWYQQALGQGPEFLTYFQNEAQLDKSGLPSDRFFAERPEGSVSTLKIQRTQQEDSAVYLCASSSYRPTNEKLFFGSGTQLSVL.

The chain links TRBV5-5 to TRBJ1-2, with 11 bases matching TRBD1. The CDR3 runs to 14 residues. V trimming: 3 bases; J trimming: 7 bases; junction bases outside the gene matches: 5. Germline CDR1 and CDR2: SGHKS and YYEKEE (reference sequence). The CDR3, as DNA: TGTGCCAGCAGCTGGACAGGGGGCGCATCTGGCTACACCTTC. Protein: CASSWTGGASGYTF.

This chain links TRBV9 with TRBJ2-2; 9 nucleotides align to TRBD2. The CDR3 contains 16 residues. The V gene end was trimmed by 3 bases and the J gene end by 5 bases; junction bases not matched to a gene: 8. CDR1 is SGDLS and CDR2 is YYNGEE in the germline V gene. The CDR3 DNA follows: TGTGCCAGCAGCGCCGGGACTAGCTTCCTGACCGGGGAGCTGTTTTTT. Translated: CASSAGTSFLTGELFF.

J is TRBJ1-2 and V is TRBV20-1; 7 bases match TRBD1. The germline gives CDR1 DFQATT, CDR2 SNEGSKA (reference sequence). The V segment lost 4 bases and the J segment 4 bases; nucleotides outside the gene matches: 9. The CDR3 runs 14 residues. As DNA, the CDR3 is TGCAGTGCTAAAGCCCAGGGGGGGGGCTATGGCTACACCTTC. It is translated as CSAKAQGGGYGYTF.

This clonotype came up many times. The rearrangement uses TRBV28 and TRBJ1-1, with no clear D. The V end was cut by 7 bases, the J end by 3 bases, with 12 bases between. From germline, CDR1 is MDHEN and CDR2 SYDVKM. The length of the CDR3 is 13 residues. CDR3 in DNA: TGTGCCAGCACCCCTCCAGCCTACACTGAAGCTTTCTTT. Its translation is CASTPPAYTEAFF.